These 2 T cell receptor beta chains originate from one sample sequenced in a study of tumor-infiltrating lymphocytes in primary liver carcinoma. Production of TCR beta cDNA used 400 to 650 ng total RNA together with a constant-region primer. Researchers made the TCR beta libraries by running three nested multiplex PCR rounds with slightly modified ARM-PCR. TRBV1-TRBV30 forward primers paired with a C-beta reverse primer were used in the first two PCR rounds, which ran roughly 9 cycles each. TCRdb re-called the multiplex PCR reads with MiXCR, one entry per CDR3 protein. The table lists under 85,000 distinct CDR3 sequences, around 70% of them singletons. For each extraction, RNA and DNA were obtained together from approximately 20-30 mg of unsorted bulk tissue. Specimen: liver tumor tissue from sampling region 1. Subset: tumor region T1, superior pole. All receptors derive from a man aged 35 to 55 with primary liver carcinoma and hepatitis B virus infection.

In the case of this clonotype: The junction departs from germline at one end; a sequencing error may be responsible. This chain joins TRBV5-1 and TRBJ1-6, with 7 positions matching TRBD1. Germline V lookup: CDR1 SGHRS, CDR2 YFSETQ. CDR3 size: 14 residues. The CDR3 here is CVSSPGQPNSHLHF. The CDR3 DNA sequence: TGCGTCAGCAGCCCGGGACAGCCAAATTCACACCTCCACTTT.

As regards this clonotype: Germline and junction disagree at one end, which may indicate a read error. This chain connects TRBV7-9 to TRBJ1-1; possible D gene TRBD1, 6 bases. The CDR3 runs to 12 residues. CDR1 SEHNR and CDR2 FQNEAQ come from the germline V gene (reference sequence). The CDR3 reads CASTPGGTEALF. CDR3 nucleotide sequence: TGTGCCAGCACCCCCGGGGGCACTGAAGCTCTATTT.